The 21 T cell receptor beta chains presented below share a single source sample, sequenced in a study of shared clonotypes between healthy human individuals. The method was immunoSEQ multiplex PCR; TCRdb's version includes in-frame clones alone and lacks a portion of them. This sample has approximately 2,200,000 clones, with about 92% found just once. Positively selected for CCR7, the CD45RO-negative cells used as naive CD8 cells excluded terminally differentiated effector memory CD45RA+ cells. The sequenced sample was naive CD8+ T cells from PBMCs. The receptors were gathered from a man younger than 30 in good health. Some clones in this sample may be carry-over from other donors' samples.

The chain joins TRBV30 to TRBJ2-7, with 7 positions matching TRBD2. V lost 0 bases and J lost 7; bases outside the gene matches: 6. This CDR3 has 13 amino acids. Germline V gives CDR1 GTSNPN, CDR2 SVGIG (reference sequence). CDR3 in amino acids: CAWSVRRGGEQYF. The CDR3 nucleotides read TGTGCCTGGAGTGTACGTAGGGGAGGGGAGCAGTACTTC.

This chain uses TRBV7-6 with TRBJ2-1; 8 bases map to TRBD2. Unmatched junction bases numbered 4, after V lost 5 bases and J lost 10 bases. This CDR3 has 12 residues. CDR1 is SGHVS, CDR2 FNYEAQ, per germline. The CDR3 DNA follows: TGTGCCAGCAGCACCCAGCGGGAGGAGCAGTTCTTC. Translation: CASSTQREEQFF.

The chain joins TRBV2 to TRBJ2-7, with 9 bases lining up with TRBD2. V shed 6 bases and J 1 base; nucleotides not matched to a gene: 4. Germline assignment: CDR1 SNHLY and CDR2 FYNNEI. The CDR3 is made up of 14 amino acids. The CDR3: CASRLAGESYEQYF. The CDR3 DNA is TGTGCCAGCAGATTAGCGGGAGAATCCTACGAGCAGTACTTC.

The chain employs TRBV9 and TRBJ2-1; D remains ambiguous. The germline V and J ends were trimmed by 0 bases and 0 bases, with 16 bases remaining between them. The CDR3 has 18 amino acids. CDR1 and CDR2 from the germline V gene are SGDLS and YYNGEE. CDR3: CASSVGQRRESSYNEQFF. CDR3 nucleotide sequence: TGTGCCAGCAGCGTAGGTCAGAGGCGCGAGAGCTCCTACAATGAGCAGTTCTTC.

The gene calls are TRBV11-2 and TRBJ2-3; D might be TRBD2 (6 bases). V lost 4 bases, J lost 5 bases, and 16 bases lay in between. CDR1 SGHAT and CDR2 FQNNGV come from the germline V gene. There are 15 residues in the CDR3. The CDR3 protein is CASSSLGGKGDTQYF. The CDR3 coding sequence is TGTGCCAGCAGCTCCCTGGGCGGGAAGGGAGATACGCAGTATTTT.

Written as DNA, the CDR3 is TGCAGCGTTGGGGGCAGGGGCTACACAGATACGCAGTATTTT. This translates into CSVGGRGYTDTQYF. The gene calls are TRBV29-1 and TRBJ2-3, with D tentatively TRBD1 (6 bases). Germline V CDR1 and CDR2: SQVTM, ANQGSEA. The V gene lost 4 bases and the J gene lost 2 bases, with 13 bases spanning the gap. The CDR3 is 14 amino acids.

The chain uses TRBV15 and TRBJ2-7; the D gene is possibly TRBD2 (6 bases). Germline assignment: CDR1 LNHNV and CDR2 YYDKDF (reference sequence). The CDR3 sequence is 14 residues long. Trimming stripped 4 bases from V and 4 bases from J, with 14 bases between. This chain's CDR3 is CATSIGRRGYEQYF. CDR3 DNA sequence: TGTGCCACCAGCATCGGCAGGAGGGGTTACGAGCAGTACTTC.

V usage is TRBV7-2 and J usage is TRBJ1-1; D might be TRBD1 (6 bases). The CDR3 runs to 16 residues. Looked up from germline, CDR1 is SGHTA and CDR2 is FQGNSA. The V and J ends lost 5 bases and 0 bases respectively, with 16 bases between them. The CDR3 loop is CASSGDGGLVNTEAFF. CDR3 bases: TGTGCCAGCAGCGGGGACGGGGGCTTGGTGAACACTGAAGCTTTCTTT.

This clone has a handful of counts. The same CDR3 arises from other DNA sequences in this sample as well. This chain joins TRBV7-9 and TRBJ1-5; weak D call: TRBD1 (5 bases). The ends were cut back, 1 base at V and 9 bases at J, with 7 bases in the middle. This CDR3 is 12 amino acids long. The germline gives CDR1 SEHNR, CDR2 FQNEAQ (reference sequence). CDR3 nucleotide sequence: TGTGCCAGCAGCTTAGGGGGCTCGCCCCAGCATTTT. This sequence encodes CASSLGGSPQHF.

CDR3 amino acids: CASSPLTGEQYF. As DNA, the CDR3 is TGCGCCAGCAGCCCCCTGACAGGAGAGCAGTACTTC. The J gene is TRBJ2-7, the V gene TRBV5-1; a possible D gene is TRBD1 (6 bases). This CDR3 comprises 12 residues. Deletions cut 4 bases from V and 7 bases from J, with 12 bases between. Germline CDR1 and CDR2: SGHRS and YFSETQ.

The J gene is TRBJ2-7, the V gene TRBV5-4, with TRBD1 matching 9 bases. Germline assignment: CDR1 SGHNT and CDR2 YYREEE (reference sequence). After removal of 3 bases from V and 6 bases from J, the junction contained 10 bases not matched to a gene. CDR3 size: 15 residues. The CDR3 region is CASSSFPTGGREQYF. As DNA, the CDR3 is TGTGCCAGCAGCTCTTTCCCGACAGGGGGTCGCGAGCAGTACTTC.

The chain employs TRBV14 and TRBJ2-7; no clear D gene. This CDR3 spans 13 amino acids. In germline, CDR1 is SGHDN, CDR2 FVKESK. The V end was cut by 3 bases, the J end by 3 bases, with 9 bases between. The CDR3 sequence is CASSQGHGYEQYF. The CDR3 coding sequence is TGTGCCAGCAGCCAGGGTCACGGCTACGAGCAGTACTTC.

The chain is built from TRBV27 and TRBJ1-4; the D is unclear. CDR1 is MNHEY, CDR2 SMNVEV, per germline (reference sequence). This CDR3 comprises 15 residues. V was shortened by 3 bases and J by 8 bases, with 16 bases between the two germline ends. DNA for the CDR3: TGTGCCAGCAGTTTTACACCACCCACCGGGGAAAAACTGTTTTTT. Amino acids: CASSFTPPTGEKLFF.

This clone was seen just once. The CDR3 bases are TGTGCCAGCAGTGCCCGTATGTCCCCGGGGACTGAGGCCCAGTACTTC. Protein product: CASSARMSPGTEAQYF. The V and J genes are TRBV6-1 and TRBJ2-5; tentative D call: TRBD2 (6 bases). This CDR3 spans 16 amino acids. The germline V gene has CDR1 MNHNS and CDR2 SASEGT. V dropped 4 bases and J dropped 9 bases, with 24 bases sitting between them.

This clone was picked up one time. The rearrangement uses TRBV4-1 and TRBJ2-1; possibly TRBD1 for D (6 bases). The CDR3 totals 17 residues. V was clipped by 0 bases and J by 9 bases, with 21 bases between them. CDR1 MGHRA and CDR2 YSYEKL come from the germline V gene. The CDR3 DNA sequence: TGCGCCAGCAGCCAAGATATACCCGCTTCCTTGACAGGTGAGCAGTTCTTC. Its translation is CASSQDIPASLTGEQFF.

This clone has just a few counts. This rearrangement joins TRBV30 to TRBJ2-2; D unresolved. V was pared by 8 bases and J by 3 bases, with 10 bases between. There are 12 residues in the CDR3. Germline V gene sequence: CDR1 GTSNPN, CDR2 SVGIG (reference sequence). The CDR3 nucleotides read TGTGCCGGTGGATGGGACACCGGGGAGCTGTTTTTT. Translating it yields CAGGWDTGELFF.

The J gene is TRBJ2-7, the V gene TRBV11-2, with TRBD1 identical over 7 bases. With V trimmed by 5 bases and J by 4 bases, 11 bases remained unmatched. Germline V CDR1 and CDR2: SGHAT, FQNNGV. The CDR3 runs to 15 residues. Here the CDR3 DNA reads TGTGCCAGCAGCCCAACTAGGGGGCTCGGGTACGAGCAGTACTTC. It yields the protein CASSPTRGLGYEQYF. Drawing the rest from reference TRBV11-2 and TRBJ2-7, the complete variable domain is EAGVAQSPRYKIIEKRQSVAFWCNPISGHATLYWYQQILGQGPKLLIQFQNNGVVDDSQLPKDRFSAERLKGVDSTLKIQPAKLEDSAVYLCASSPTRGLGYEQYFGPGTRLTVT.

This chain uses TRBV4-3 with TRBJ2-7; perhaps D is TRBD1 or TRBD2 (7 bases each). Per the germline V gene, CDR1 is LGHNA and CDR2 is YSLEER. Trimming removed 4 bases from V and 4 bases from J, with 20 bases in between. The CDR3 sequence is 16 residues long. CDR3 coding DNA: TGCGCCAGCAGCCCATCAGGGGGAGGGATGAGGTACGAGCAGTACTTC. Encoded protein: CASSPSGGGMRYEQYF.

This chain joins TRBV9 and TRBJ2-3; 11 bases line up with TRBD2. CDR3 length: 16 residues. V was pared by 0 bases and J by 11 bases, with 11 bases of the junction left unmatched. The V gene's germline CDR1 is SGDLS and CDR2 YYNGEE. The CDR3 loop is CASSVGGTSGGGEQYF. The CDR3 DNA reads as TGTGCCAGCAGCGTAGGTGGGACTAGCGGAGGTGGGGAGCAGTATTTT.

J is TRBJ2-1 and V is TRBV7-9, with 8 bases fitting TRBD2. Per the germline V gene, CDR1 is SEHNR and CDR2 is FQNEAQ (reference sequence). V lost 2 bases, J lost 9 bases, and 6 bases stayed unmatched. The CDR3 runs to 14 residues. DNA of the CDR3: TGTGCCAGCAGCTTACCAGATAGCGGGACTGAGCAGTTCTTC. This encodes CASSLPDSGTEQFF.

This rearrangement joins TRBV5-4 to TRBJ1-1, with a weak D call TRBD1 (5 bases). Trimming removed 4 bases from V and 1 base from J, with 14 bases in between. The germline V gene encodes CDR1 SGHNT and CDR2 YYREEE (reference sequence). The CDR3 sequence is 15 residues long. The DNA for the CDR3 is TGTGCCAGCAGCCCGGACGGGGCCCCGAACACTGAAGCTTTCTTT. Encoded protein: CASSPDGAPNTEAFF.